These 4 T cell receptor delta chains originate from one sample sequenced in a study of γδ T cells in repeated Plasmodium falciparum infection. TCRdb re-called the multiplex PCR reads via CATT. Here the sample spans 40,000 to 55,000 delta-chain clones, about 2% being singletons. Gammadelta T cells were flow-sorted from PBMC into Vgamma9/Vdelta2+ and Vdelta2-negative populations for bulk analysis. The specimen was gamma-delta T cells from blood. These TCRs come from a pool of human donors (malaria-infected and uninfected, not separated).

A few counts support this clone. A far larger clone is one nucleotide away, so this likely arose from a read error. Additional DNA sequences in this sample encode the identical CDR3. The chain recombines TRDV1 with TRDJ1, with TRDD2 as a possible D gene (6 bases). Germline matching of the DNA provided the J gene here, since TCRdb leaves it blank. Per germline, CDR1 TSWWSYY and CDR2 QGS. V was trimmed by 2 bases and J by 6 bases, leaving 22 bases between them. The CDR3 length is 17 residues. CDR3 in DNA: TGTGCTCTTGGGGAATTAAAGGGGCTTCCTGCCCAACATAAACTCATCTTT. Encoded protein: CALGELKGLPAQHKLIF.

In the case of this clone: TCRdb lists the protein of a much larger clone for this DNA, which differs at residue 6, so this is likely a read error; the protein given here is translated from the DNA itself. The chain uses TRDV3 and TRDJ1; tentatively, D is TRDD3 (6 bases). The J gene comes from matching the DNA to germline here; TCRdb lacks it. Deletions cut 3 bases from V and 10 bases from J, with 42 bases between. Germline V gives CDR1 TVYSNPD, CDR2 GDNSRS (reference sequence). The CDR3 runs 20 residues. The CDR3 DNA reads TGTGCCTTGGGGGACTCCCTAGTTCGTGTTACCCGAAAGAAACGAGGTGGACTCATCTTT. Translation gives CALGDSLVRVTRKKRGGLIF.

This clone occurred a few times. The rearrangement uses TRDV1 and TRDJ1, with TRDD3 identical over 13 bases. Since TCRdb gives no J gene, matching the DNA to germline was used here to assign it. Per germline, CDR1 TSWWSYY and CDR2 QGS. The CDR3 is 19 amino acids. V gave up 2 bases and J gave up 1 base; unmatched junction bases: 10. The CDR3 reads CALGEGLPYWGIRTDKLIF. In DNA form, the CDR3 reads TGTGCTCTTGGGGAAGGTCTACCGTACTGGGGGATACGCACCGATAAACTCATCTTT.

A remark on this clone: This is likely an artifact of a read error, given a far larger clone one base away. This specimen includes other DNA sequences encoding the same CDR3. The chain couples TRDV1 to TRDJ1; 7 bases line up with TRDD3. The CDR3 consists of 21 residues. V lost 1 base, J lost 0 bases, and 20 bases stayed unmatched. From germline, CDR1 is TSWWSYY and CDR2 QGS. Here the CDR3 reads CALGEPHLQVLGAPYTDKLIF. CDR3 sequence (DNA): TGTGCTCTTGGGGAACCACACCTACAGGTCCTGGGGGCCCCGTACACCGATAAACTCATCTTT.